Listed below are T cell receptor beta chains from one sample, sequenced in a study of control samples from healthy donors and cancer patients. Generated by immunoSEQ multiplex PCR, the TCRdb table keeps only in-frame clones and is missing some. Here the sample spans about 140,000 clones, 75% to 95% being singletons. The sample consisted of blood. The origin of the receptors is a young man in good health. Each CDR3 is given with its conserved first and last residue. The D gene is left open where the match is weak. Size tells how often a clone was seen (once, few, many) or the class of an expanded clone, and some rows leave it out.

.,TRBJ1-1,.,TRBV5-1,CASRDGMNTEAFF,TGCGCCAGCAGAGACGGGATGAACACTGAAGCTTTCTTT
.,TRBJ2-1,.,TRBV21-1,CASSKGPEPQYNEQFF,TGTGCCAGCAGCAAAGGGCCAGAACCCCAATACAATGAGCAGTTCTTC
.,TRBJ2-5,.,TRBV4-1,CASSQEVGSGAQYF,TGCGCCAGCAGTCAAGAAGTCGGGTCTGGGGCCCAGTACTTC
.,TRBJ1-4,.,TRBV7-3,CASSLTLPFPTNEKLFF,TGTGCCAGCAGCTTAACCCTCCCGTTTCCAACTAATGAAAAACTGTTTTTT
once,TRBJ2-1,.,TRBV7-2,CASSLVQGTIEQFF,TGTGCCAGCAGCTTAGTGCAGGGTACAATAGAGCAGTTCTTC
.,TRBJ2-3,.,TRBV7-8,CAGAEGGGTDTQYF,TGTGCCGGGGCTGAGGGGGGGGGCACAGATACGCAGTATTTT
.,TRBJ1-1,.,TRBV19,CASSGGPGTEAFF,TGTGCCAGTAGCGGGGGGCCTGGCACTGAAGCTTTCTTT
once,TRBJ1-4,.,TRBV28,CASSSRSRGGLFF,TGTGCCAGCAGTTCCCGTTCGAGGGGGGGACTGTTTTTT
.,TRBJ2-3,.,TRBV14,CASSQVTPSTDTQYF,TGTGCCAGCAGCCAAGTGACACCTTCCACAGATACGCAGTATTTT
.,TRBJ2-2,TRBD2,TRBV3-1/TRBV3-2,CASSLTGLAGLTGELFF,TGTGCCAGCAGCCTAACCGGACTAGCGGGGCTCACCGGGGAGCTGTTTTTT
.,TRBJ2-1,TRBD2,TRBV2,CASSEDLAGGFYNEQFF,TGTGCCAGCAGTGAAGACCTAGCGGGGGGATTTTACAATGAGCAGTTCTTC
once,TRBJ2-2,.,TRBV11-3,CASSLSPTGELFF,TGTGCCAGCAGCTTATCTCCCACCGGGGAGCTGTTTTTT
.,TRBJ1-1,.,TRBV27,CASSLWQGTVNTEAFF,TGTGCCAGCAGTTTGTGGCAGGGTACCGTCAACACTGAAGCTTTCTTT
.,TRBJ2-2,TRBD2,TRBV2,CASSEAASGDTGELFF,TGTGCCAGCAGTGAAGCGGCTAGCGGGGATACCGGGGAGCTGTTTTTT
.,TRBJ1-3,TRBD1,TRBV15,CATSRDQGGRLGNTIYF,TGTGCCACCAGCAGAGATCAGGGGGGGCGCCTGGGAAACACCATATATTTT
.,TRBJ2-3,.,TRBV6-5,CASSYPGVDTQYF,TGTGCCAGCAGTTACCCGGGGGTAGATACGCAGTATTTT
.,TRBJ1-1,TRBD1,TRBV6-2/TRBV6-3,CASSSRDRLNTEAFF,TGTGCCAGCAGTTCCCGGGACAGGTTGAACACTGAAGCTTTCTTT
.,TRBJ1-2,TRBD1,TRBV14,CASSRQGDYGYTF,TGTGCCAGCAGCCGACAGGGGGACTATGGCTACACCTTC
.,TRBJ2-2,.,TRBV19,CASSITPWGGELFF,TGTGCCAGTAGTATAACACCCTGGGGCGGGGAGCTGTTTTTT
.,TRBJ2-3,TRBD1,TRBV9,CASSVPRGGGQGAQGTQYF,TGTGCCAGCAGCGTCCCCAGAGGGGGGGGACAGGGGGCGCAGGGGACGCAGTATTTT
.,TRBJ2-7,TRBD2,TRBV9,CASSGTGTSGDYSYEQYF,TGTGCCAGCAGCGGTACAGGGACTAGCGGGGATTACTCCTACGAGCAGTACTTC
.,TRBJ1-6,.,TRBV4-1,CASSQGSGSPLHF,TGCGCCAGCAGCCAGGGAAGTGGGTCACCCCTCCACTTT
.,TRBJ2-7,TRBD1,TRBV6-5,CASRTTRTGGEQYF,TGTGCCAGCAGGACAACCCGAACAGGGGGCGAGCAGTACTTC
.,TRBJ2-3,.,TRBV7-2,CASSLVTASTDTQYF,TGTGCCAGCAGCTTAGTTACGGCTAGCACAGATACGCAGTATTTT
.,TRBJ1-1,TRBD1,TRBV7-9,CASSPQGQEPPEAFF,TGTGCCAGCAGCCCCCAAGGACAGGAACCCCCTGAAGCTTTCTTT
.,TRBJ1-2,.,TRBV5-1,CASSLELGNYGYTF,TGCGCCAGCAGCTTGGAATTGGGAAACTATGGCTACACCTTC
.,TRBJ2-7,TRBD1,TRBV5-1,CASSFGQGEQYF,TGCGCCAGCAGCTTCGGACAGGGCGAGCAGTACTTC
.,TRBJ2-7,TRBD2,TRBV27,CASSPRATSGGAYEQYF,TGTGCCAGCAGTCCTCGGGCGACTAGCGGGGGAGCCTACGAGCAGTACTTC
.,TRBJ2-3,TRBD2,TRBV5-6,CASNRGGWRSDTQYF,TGTGCCAGCAACCGGGGGGGCTGGAGGTCAGATACGCAGTATTTT
.,TRBJ1-4,.,TRBV3-1/TRBV3-2,CASSQDGGTNEKLFF,TGTGCCAGCAGCCAAGATGGGGGGACAAATGAAAAACTGTTTTTT
.,TRBJ2-7,TRBD1,TRBV5-4,CASSFGQGSYEQYF,TGTGCCAGCAGCTTCGGACAGGGCTCCTACGAGCAGTACTTC
.,TRBJ1-2,.,TRBV5-1,CASNPGLHYGYTF,TGCGCCAGCAATCCGGGACTTCACTATGGCTACACCTTC
.,TRBJ2-3,.,TRBV10-3,CAISEKGIADTQYF,TGTGCCATCAGTGAAAAGGGGATCGCAGATACGCAGTATTTT
.,TRBJ2-3,.,TRBV4-2,CASSQGGERGTDTQYF,TGTGCCAGCAGCCAAGGTGGAGAGAGGGGCACAGATACGCAGTATTTT
.,TRBJ2-3,TRBD2,TRBV7-9,CASSPALGLAGDGDTQYF,TGTGCCAGCAGCCCAGCCTTAGGACTAGCGGGGGATGGAGATACGCAGTATTTT
.,TRBJ1-5,TRBD1,TRBV18,CASSRPSGTGGRGSQPQHF,TGTGCCAGCTCACGGCCGAGTGGGACAGGGGGCCGCGGGAGTCAGCCCCAGCATTTT
.,TRBJ1-5,TRBD1,TRBV10-2,CASSPGTGGISNQPQHF,TGCGCCAGCAGCCCTGGGACAGGGGGGATTAGCAATCAGCCCCAGCATTTT
.,TRBJ2-7,.,TRBV27,CASRDQGNEQYF,TGTGCCAGCAGAGACCAAGGGAACGAGCAGTACTTC
.,TRBJ2-7,TRBD1,TRBV28,CASSSGQGWAYEQYF,TGTGCCAGCAGTTCCGGACAGGGCTGGGCCTACGAGCAGTACTTC
.,TRBJ2-2,.,TRBV7-3,CASSESGVGGELFF,TGTGCCAGCAGCGAGTCGGGCGTGGGCGGGGAGCTGTTTTTT
few,TRBJ2-1,.,TRBV25-1,CASSTPGHPYNEQFF,TGTGCCAGCAGTACTCCGGGACACCCCTACAATGAGCAGTTCTTC
once,TRBJ2-3,TRBD2,TRBV28,CASSKTSGGLTDTQYF,TGTGCCAGCAGCAAGACTAGCGGGGGGCTCACAGATACGCAGTATTTT